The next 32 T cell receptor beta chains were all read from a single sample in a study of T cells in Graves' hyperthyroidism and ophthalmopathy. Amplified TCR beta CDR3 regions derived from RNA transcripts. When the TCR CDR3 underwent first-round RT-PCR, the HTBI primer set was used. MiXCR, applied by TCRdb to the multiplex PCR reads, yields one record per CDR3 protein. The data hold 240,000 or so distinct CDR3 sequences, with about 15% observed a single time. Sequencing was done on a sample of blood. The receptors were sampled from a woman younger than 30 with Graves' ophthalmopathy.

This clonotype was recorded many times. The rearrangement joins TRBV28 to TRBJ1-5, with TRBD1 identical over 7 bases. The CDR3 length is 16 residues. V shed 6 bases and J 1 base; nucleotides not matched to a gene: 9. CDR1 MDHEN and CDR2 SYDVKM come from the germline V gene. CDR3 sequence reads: CASSYTGALSNQPQHF. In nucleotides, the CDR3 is TGTGCCAGCAGCTATACAGGGGCCTTAAGCAATCAGCCCCAGCATTTT.

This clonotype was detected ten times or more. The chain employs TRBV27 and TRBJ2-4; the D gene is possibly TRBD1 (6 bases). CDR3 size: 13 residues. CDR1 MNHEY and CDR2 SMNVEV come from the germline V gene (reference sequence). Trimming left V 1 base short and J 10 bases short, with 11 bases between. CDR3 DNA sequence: TGTGCCAGCAGTTTATTAGGACAGCAGATTCAGTACTTC. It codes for CASSLLGQQIQYF.

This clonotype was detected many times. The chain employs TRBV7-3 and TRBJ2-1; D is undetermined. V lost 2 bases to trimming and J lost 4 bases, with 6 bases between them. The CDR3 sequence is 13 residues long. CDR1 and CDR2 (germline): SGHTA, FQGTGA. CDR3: CASSLYRYNEQFF. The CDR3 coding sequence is TGTGCCAGCAGCTTATATCGATACAATGAGCAGTTCTTC.

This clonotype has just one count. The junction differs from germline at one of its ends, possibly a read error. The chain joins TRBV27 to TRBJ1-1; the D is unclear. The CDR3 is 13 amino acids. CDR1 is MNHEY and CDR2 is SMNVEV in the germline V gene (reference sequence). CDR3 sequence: CASSGRMNTEASF. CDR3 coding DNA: TGTGCCAGCAGTGGCCGGATGAACACTGAAGCTTCCTTT.

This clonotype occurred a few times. CDR3 DNA sequence: TGTGCCAGCAGCTACCAGGGCCTGAACACCGGGGAGCTGTTTTTT. It yields the protein CASSYQGLNTGELFF. This chain uses TRBV7-2 with TRBJ2-2; possibly TRBD1 for D (5 bases). The V gene lost 4 bases and the J gene lost 1 base, with 10 bases spanning the gap. Germline V gives CDR1 SGHTA, CDR2 FQGNSA. The CDR3 length is 15 residues.

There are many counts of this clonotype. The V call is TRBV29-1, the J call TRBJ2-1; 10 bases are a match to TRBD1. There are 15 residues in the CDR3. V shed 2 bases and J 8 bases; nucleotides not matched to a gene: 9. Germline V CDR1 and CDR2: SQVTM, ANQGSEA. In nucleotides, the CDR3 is TGCAGCGTTGAATCTGGGACAGGGGTGGTCTATGAGCAGTTCTTC. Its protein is CSVESGTGVVYEQFF.

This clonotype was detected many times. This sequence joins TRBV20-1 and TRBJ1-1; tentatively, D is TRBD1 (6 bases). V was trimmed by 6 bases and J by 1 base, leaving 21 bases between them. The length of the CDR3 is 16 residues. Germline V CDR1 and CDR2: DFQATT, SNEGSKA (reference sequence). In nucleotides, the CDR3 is TGCAGTGCGCCGAAAGTGGCAGGGACAACGAACACTGAAGCTTTCTTT. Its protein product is CSAPKVAGTTNTEAFF.

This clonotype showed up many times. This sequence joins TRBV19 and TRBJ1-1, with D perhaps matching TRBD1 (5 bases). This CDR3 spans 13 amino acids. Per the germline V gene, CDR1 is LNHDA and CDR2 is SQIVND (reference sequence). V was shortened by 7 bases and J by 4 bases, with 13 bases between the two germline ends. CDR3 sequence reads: CASTLVGGTEAFF. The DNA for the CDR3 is TGTGCCAGTACCCTCGTTGGGGGCACTGAAGCTTTCTTT.

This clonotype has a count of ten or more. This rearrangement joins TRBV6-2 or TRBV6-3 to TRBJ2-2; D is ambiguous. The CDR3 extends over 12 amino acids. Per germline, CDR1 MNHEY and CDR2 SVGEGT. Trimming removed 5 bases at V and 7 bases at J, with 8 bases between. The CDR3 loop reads CASSLDGGELFF. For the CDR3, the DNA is TGTGCCAGCAGTCTAGACGGCGGGGAGCTGTTTTTT.

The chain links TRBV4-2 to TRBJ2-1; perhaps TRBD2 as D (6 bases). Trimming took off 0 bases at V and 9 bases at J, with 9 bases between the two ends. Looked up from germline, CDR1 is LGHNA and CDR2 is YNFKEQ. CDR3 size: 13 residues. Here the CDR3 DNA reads TGTGCCAGCAGCCAAGAGGGAGGTAGTGAGCAGTTCTTC. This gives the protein CASSQEGGSEQFF.

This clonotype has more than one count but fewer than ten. This CDR3 reads CASSQDSAGGGYEQYF. The CDR3 nucleotides are TGCGCCAGCAGCCAAGATTCGGCAGGGGGCGGGTACGAGCAGTACTTC. The gene calls are TRBV4-3 and TRBJ2-7, with 8 nucleotides matching TRBD1. This CDR3 contains 16 residues. Germline CDR1 reads LGHNA; CDR2 reads YSLEER. The junction had 8 bases not matched to a gene; V was cut back by 0 bases and J by 4 bases.

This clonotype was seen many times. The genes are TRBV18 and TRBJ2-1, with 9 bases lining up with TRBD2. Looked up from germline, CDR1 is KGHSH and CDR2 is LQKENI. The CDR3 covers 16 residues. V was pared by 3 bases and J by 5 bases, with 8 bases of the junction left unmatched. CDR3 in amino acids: CASSPPRGGLNNEQFF. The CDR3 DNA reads TGTGCCAGCTCACCGCCGCGGGGGGGCCTCAACAATGAGCAGTTCTTC.

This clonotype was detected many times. CDR3 sequence reads: CASSLESPQPQHF. The CDR3 DNA is TGTGCCAGCAGCTTAGAGTCCCCTCAGCCCCAGCATTTT. V and J are TRBV11-1 and TRBJ1-5; D call uncertain. The germline V gene has CDR1 SGHAT and CDR2 FQDESV (reference sequence). V was cut by 1 base and J by 6 bases, with 7 bases left in between. The CDR3 loop spans 13 amino acids.

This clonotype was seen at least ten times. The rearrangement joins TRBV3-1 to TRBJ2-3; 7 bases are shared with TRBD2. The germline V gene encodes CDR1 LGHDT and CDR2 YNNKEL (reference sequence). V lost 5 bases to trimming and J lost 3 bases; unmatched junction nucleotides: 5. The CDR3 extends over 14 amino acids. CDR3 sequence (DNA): TGTGCCAGCAGCTCGGTGGGGGGGACAGATACGCAGTATTTT. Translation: CASSSVGGTDTQYF.

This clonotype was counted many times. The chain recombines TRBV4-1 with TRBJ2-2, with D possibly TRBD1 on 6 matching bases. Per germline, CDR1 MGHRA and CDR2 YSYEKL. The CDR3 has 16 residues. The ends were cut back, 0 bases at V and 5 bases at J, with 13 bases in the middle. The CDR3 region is CASSQDWGHLTGELFF. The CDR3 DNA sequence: TGCGCCAGCAGCCAAGATTGGGGACATCTTACCGGGGAGCTGTTTTTT.

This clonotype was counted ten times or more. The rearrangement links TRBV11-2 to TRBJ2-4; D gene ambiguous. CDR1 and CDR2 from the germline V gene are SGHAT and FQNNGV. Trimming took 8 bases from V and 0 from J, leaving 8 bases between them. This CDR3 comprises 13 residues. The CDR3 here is CASGALAKNIQYF. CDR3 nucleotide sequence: TGTGCCAGCGGAGCCCTAGCCAAAAACATTCAGTACTTC.

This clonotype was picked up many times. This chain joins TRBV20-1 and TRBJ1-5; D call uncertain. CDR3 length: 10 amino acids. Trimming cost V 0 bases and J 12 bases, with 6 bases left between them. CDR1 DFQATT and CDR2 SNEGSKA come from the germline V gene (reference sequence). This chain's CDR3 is CSARELIQHF. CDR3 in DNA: TGCAGTGCTAGAGAGCTGATCCAGCATTTT.

CDR3 loop: CATSDNDNYGYTF. CDR3 sequence (DNA): TGTGCCACCAGTGACAATGACAACTATGGCTACACCTTC. The V and J genes are TRBV24-1 and TRBJ1-2, with D unclear. This CDR3 comprises 13 residues. V dropped 4 bases and J dropped 2 bases, with 7 bases sitting between them. CDR1 KGHDR and CDR2 SFDVKD come from the germline V gene.

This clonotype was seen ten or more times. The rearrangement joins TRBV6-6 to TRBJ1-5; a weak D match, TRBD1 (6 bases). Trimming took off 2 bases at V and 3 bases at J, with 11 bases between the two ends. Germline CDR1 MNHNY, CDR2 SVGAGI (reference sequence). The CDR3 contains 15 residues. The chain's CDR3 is CASSYITGNNQPQHF. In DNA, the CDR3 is TGTGCCAGCAGTTACATCACAGGGAACAATCAGCCCCAGCATTTT.

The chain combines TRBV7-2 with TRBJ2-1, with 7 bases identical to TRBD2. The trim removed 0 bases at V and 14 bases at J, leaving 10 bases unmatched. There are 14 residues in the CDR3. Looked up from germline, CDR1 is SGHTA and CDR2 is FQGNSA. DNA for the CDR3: TGTGCCAGCAGCTTAGCGTTTGAGGGGACTATTAAGTTCTTC. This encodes CASSLAFEGTIKFF.

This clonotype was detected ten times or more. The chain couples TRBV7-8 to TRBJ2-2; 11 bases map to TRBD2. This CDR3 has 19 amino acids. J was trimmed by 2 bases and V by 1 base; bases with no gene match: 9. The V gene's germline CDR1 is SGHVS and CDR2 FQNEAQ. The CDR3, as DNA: TGTGCCAGCAGCTTAGTGGTTCTAGCGGGGGGCTCAAACACCGGGGAGCTGTTTTTT. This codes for CASSLVVLAGGSNTGELFF.

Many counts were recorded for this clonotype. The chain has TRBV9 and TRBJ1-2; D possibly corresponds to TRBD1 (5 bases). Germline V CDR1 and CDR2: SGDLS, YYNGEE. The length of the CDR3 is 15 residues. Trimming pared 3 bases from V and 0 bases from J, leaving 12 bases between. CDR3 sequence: CASSGGTAANYGYTF. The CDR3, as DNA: TGTGCCAGCAGCGGGGGGACGGCAGCTAACTATGGCTACACCTTC.

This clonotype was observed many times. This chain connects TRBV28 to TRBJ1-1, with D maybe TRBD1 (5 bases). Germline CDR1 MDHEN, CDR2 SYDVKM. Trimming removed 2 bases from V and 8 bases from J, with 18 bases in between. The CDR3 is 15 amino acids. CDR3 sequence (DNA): TGTGCCAGCAGTTTAGGAAATCTGTTGGGGCCCGAAGCTTTCTTT. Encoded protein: CASSLGNLLGPEAFF.

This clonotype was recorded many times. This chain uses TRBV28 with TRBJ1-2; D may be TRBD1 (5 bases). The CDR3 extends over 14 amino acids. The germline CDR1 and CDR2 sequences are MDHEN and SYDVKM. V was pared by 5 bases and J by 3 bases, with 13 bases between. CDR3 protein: CASSPRDRYYGYTF. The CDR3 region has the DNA TGTGCCAGCAGTCCCCGAGACAGATACTATGGCTACACCTTC.

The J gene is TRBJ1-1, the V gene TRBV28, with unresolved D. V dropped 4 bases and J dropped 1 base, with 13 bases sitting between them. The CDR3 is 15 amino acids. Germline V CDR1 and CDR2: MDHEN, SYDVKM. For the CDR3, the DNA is TGTGCCAGCAGTTCTCTCGGACTCCAGAACACTGAAGCTTTCTTT. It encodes CASSSLGLQNTEAFF. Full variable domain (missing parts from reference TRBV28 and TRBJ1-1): DVKVTQSSRYLVKRTGEKVFLECVQDMDHENMFWYRQDPGLGLRLIYFSYDVKMKEKGDIPEGYSVSREKKERFSLILESASTNQTSMYLCASSSLGLQNTEAFFGQGTRLTVV.

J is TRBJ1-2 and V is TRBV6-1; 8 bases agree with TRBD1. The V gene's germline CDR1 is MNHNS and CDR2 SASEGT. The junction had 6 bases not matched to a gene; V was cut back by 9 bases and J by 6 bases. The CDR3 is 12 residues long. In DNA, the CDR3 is TGTGCCAGTAGACAGGGGATTCATGGCTACACCTTC. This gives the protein CASRQGIHGYTF.

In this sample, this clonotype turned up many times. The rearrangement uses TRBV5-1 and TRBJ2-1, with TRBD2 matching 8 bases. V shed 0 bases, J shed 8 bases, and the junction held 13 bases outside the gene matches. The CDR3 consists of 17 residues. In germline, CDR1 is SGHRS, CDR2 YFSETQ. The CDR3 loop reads CASSLEGRGVSGDEQFF. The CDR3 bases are TGCGCCAGCAGCTTGGAGGGGCGGGGGGTTTCGGGCGATGAGCAGTTCTTC.

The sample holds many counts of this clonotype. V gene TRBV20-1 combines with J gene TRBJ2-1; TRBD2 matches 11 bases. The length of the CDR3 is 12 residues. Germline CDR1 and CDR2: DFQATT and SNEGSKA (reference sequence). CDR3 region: CSGTSGGHEQFF. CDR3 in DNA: TGCAGCGGGACTAGCGGCGGTCATGAGCAGTTCTTC.

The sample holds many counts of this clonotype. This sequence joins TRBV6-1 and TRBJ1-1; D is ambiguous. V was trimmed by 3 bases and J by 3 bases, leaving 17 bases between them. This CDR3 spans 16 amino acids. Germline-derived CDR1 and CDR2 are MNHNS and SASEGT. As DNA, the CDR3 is TGTGCCAGCAGTGATCGCCCCGGGGTTCGGGACACTGAAGCTTTCTTT. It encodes CASSDRPGVRDTEAFF.

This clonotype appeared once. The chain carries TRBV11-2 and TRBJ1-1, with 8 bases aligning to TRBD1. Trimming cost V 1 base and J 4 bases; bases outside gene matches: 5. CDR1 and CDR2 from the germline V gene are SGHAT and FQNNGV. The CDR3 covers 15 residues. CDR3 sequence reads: CASSLVQGGGTEAFF. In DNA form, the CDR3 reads TGTGCCAGCAGCTTAGTACAGGGGGGGGGCACTGAAGCTTTCTTT.

The CDR3 is CASSYRSGSQPQHF. The DNA of the CDR3 is TGTGCCAGCAGTTACCGGTCGGGCAGTCAGCCCCAGCATTTT. The chain couples TRBV6-2 or TRBV6-3 to TRBJ1-5; D not certain. The ends were cut back, 2 bases at V and 6 bases at J, with 11 bases in the middle. The CDR3 extends over 14 amino acids. Per the germline V gene, CDR1 is MNHEY and CDR2 is SVGEGT.

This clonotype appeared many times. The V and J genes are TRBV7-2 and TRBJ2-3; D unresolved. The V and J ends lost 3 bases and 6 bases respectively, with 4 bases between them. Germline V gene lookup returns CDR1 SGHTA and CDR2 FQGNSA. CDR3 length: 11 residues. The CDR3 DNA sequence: TGTGCCAGCAGCTTGGTTGATACGCAGTATTTT. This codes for CASSLVDTQYF. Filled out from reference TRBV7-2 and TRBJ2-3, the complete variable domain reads GAGVSQSPSNKVTEKGKDVELRCDPISGHTALYWYRQSLGQGLEFLIYFQGNSAPDKSGLPSDRFSAERTGGSVSTLTIQRTQQEDSAVYLCASSLVDTQYFGPGTRLTVL.